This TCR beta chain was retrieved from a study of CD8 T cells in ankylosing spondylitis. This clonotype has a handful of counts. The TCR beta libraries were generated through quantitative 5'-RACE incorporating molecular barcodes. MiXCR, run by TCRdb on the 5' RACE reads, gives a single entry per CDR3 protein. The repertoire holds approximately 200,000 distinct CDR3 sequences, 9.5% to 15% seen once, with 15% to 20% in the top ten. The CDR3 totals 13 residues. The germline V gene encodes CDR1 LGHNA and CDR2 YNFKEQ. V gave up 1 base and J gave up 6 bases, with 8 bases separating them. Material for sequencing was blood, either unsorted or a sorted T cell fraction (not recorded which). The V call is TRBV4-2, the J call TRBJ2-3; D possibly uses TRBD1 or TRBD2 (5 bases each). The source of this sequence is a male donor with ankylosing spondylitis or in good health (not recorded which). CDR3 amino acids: CASSQGGLDTQYF. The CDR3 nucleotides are TGTGCCAGCAGCCAAGGGGGGTTGGATACGCAGTATTTT.